This TCR beta chain was captured by sequencing in a study of neurological immune-mediated disorders. Regarding the study as a whole: Expansion of TCR clones was greatest in HTLV-1-associated myelopathy and smallest in multiple sclerosis, where it fell below that of healthy controls.

Germline CDR1 is LGHNA and CDR2 is YSLEER. V was shortened by 2 bases and J by 13 bases, with 15 bases between the two germline ends. This CDR3 spans 13 amino acids. The T cells used for sorted libraries numbered about a million, either CD4+ or CD8+. Synthesis of cDNA was performed by 5'RACE using 10-nucleotide random UMIs. TCRdb independently ran MiXCR on the 5' RACE reads; one entry per CDR3 protein. The repertoire holds tens of thousands of distinct CDR3 sequences, roughly 5% seen once, with 9% to 10% in the top ten. This clonotype was counted many times. Its specificity is unknown. The chain combines TRBV4-3 with TRBJ2-1; D possibly corresponds to TRBD1 (5 bases). Sequencing was done on a sample of CD4+ T cells from blood. The clonotype was recovered from a young man in good health. The CDR3 here is CASSQRGRAAQFF. The CDR3 nucleotides are TGCGCCAGCAGCCAAAGGGGTAGGGCGGCTCAGTTCTTC.